This TCR beta chain emerged from a study of lymphopenia after photon versus proton radiotherapy. Whole-study results and caveats: A bigger post-nadir fall in TCR diversity correlated inversely with survival time in deceased patients.

On this clone: As yet, its antigen is unknown.

The length of the CDR3 is 14 residues. The V gene end was trimmed by 3 bases and the J gene end by 10 bases; junction bases not matched to a gene: 6. Per germline, CDR1 MNHGY and CDR2 SVAAGI. Data came from immunoSEQ multiplex PCR; TCRdb stores just in-frame clones and leaves some out. The sample lists 20,000 to 30,000 clones, around four fifths occurring once. This clonotype was obtained from a woman in her seventies with pancreatic cancer. This chain joins TRBV6-9 and TRBJ1-6; TRBD1 matches at 7 bases. Sample: peripheral blood, taken from a patient treated with proton-based radiotherapy. The CDR3 reads CASSYSPGQSPLHF. CDR3 DNA sequence: TGTGCCAGCAGTTACTCTCCGGGACAGTCACCCCTCCACTTT.